The entry below gives a single TCR beta chain sequence along with its context. The antigen is not known. The conserved phenylalanine or tryptophan is not found at the CDR3 terminus, so this likely reflects a read error. It is unclear where the CDR3 begins or ends on the DNA, so no DNA is shown, and the CDR3 is as TCRdb lists it. The source of the sample is a study of OX40 agonist ivuxolimab in advanced cancers. Study-level background: In this trial design, patients received ivuxolimab intravenously at 0.01 to 10 mg/kg every 2 weeks. Whole-study findings and limits: Partial responders receiving 0.1-3.0 mg/kg showed among the lowest clonal expansion. At doses 0.1 to 3.0 mg/kg, CD4+ and CD8+ clones expanded.

Generated by immunoSEQ multiplex PCR, the TCRdb table keeps only in-frame clones and is missing some. The table includes some 150,000 clones, about nine tenths detected once. The CDR3 sequence runs 11 residues, both termini included. Germline V gives CDR1 SNHLY, CDR2 FYNNEI. Any history of autoimmune disease or systemic immunosuppression disqualified patients. J is TRBJ1-1 and V is TRBV2. This receptor was identified in an adult with an advanced solid tumor such as melanoma, head and neck, liver or kidney cancer. The sequencing used CD4+ or CD8+ T cells sorted from blood, collected in a trial of the OX40 agonist ivuxolimab. CDR3 residues: CASSGRDRHRY.